This is a list of T cell receptor beta chains from one sample in a study of blood T cells in healthy people across ages. TCRdb ran MiXCR on the 5' RACE reads and lists one entry per CDR3 protein. The sample holds hundreds of thousands of distinct CDR3 sequences, roughly 31% seen once. What was sequenced was blood. The receptors come from a woman older than 75 in good health. Both conserved end residues are part of each CDR3. The D gene is left open where the match is weak. Part of the rows lack a size; the others show once, few, many or a class for expanded clones.

clone size	D gene	V gene	J gene	CDR3 DNA	CDR3 protein
few	NA	TRBV7-2	TRBJ2-5	TGTGCCAGCAGCTTAGTTGCGGGGCGCGAGACCCAGTACTTC	CASSLVAGRETQYF
many	NA	TRBV7-6	TRBJ2-3	TGTGCCAGCAGCTTTAGGAACGGCCTTAGCACAGATACGCAGTATTTT	CASSFRNGLSTDTQYF
few	TRBD2	TRBV20-1	TRBJ2-5	TGCAGTGCTAGAGAGGTAGCGGGGGGTCCCGCCCAGTACTTC	CSAREVAGGPAQYF
many	TRBD2	TRBV9	TRBJ2-3	TGTGCCAGCAGCCCCCTAGGCGGGGGGGCACGCAGTACGCAGTATTTT	CASSPLGGGARSTQYF
many	NA	TRBV7-8	TRBJ2-7	TGTGCCAGCAGCTTCGAATCTTCCTACGAGCAGTACTTC	CASSFESSYEQYF
many	NA	TRBV6-1	TRBJ1-6	TGTGCCAGCATGGTGCAGCAAAATTCACCCCTCCACTTT	CASMVQQNSPLHF
many	NA	TRBV3-1	TRBJ1-6	TGTGCCAGCAGCCAAGATGCGGCAAACTATAATTCACCCCTCCACTTT	CASSQDAANYNSPLHF
few	NA	TRBV7-6	TRBJ1-4	TGTGCCAGCAGCTTAGTGGCTCGGCAAGGTAATGAAAAACTGTTTTTT	CASSLVARQGNEKLFF
many	NA	TRBV6-5	TRBJ2-7	TGTGCCAGCAGCCGAGAGAGGCACGAGCAGTACTTC	CASSRERHEQYF
once	TRBD1	TRBV9	TRBJ2-7	TGTGCCAGCAGCGCAGCCGGGACAGGCTCCTACGAGCAGTACTTC	CASSAAGTGSYEQYF
NA	NA	TRBV6-1	TRBJ2-1	TGTGCCAGCAGTGAAGGGTCCACTTACTCCTCCTACAATGAGCAGTTCTTC	CASSEGSTYSSYNEQFF
NA	NA	TRBV9	TRBJ1-1	TGTGCCAGCAGCGTTGGACTTAGGGAAAACACTGAAGCTTTCTTT	CASSVGLRENTEAFF
NA	NA	TRBV20-1	TRBJ2-3	TGCAGTGCCCCCGACTTCTCTGGGGTGGTAGATACGCAGTATTTT	CSAPDFSGVVDTQYF
NA	TRBD2	TRBV7-6	TRBJ2-2	TGTGCCAGCAGCCCTGGGAGGGGCCCGAACACCGGGGAGCTGTTTTTT	CASSPGRGPNTGELFF
many	TRBD2	TRBV5-1	TRBJ2-3	TGCGCCAGCAGCTCCGGACTAGCGGGGGGAAAACCGAATAGCACAGATACGCAGTATTTT	CASSSGLAGGKPNSTDTQYF
many	TRBD2	TRBV12-3/TRBV12-4	TRBJ2-7	TGTGCCAGCAGCAGATCGACTAGCGGGGTCTCCGAGCAGTACTTC	CASSRSTSGVSEQYF
NA	NA	TRBV20-1	TRBJ2-6	TGCAGTGCTAGGATGTCCGGGGCCAACGTCCTGACTTTC	CSARMSGANVLTF
NA	NA	TRBV7-9	TRBJ2-1	TGTGCCAGCAGCTCCCCCTTATATGAGCAGTTCTTC	CASSSPLYEQFF
medium-sized	TRBD1	TRBV6-5	TRBJ1-4	TGTGCCAGCAGTACGGGACAGAAAAATGAAAAACTGTTTTTT	CASSTGQKNEKLFF
many	NA	TRBV6-2/TRBV6-3	TRBJ2-1	TGTGCCAGCAGCCACTCCGACGCGACTTCCTACAATGAGCAGTTCTTC	CASSHSDATSYNEQFF
many	TRBD2	TRBV20-1	TRBJ2-3	TGCAGTGCTAGAGTGGCTAGCGGGGGGGTCACAGATACGCAGTATTTT	CSARVASGGVTDTQYF
many	NA	TRBV12-3/TRBV12-4	TRBJ1-5	TGTGCCAGCAGCCCCCTCCCCCAGGTCGGCCAGCCCCAGCATTTT	CASSPLPQVGQPQHF
many	NA	TRBV5-4	TRBJ2-5	TGTGCCAGCAGCTTGGTCGGGGGACTTAAGGAGACCCAGTACTTC	CASSLVGGLKETQYF
many	TRBD2	TRBV7-2	TRBJ2-4	TGTGCCAGCAGCCATACTAGCGGGGGATTGAACATTCAGTACTTC	CASSHTSGGLNIQYF
few	NA	TRBV25-1	TRBJ2-2	TGTGCCAGCAAGGAACAGGGTGAGACCGGGGAGCTGTTTTTT	CASKEQGETGELFF
many	NA	TRBV5-1	TRBJ2-3	TGCGCCAGCATGGGGACGGGGAGCACAGATACGCAGTATTTT	CASMGTGSTDTQYF
NA	NA	TRBV7-2	TRBJ1-1	TGTGCCAGCAGCTTAGGGTTCGGGGCTTGGGGAATGAACACTGAAGCTTTCTTT	CASSLGFGAWGMNTEAFF
NA	NA	TRBV6-6	TRBJ2-1	TGTACCAGCAGCCCATCCGGGGCTTATGAACAGTTCTTC	CTSSPSGAYEQFF
NA	NA	TRBV5-1	TRBJ2-3	TGTGCCAGCAGCTTGGATCCGGTATCTAGCACAGATACGCAGTATTTT	CASSLDPVSSTDTQYF
NA	TRBD1	TRBV19	TRBJ1-5	TGTGCCAGTAGTTCACAGGGGCTCAGTCAGCCCCAGCATTTT	CASSSQGLSQPQHF
few	NA	TRBV29-1	TRBJ1-1	TGCAGCGTTGGGCCCCCAGGGTCCACTGAAGCTTTCTTT	CSVGPPGSTEAFF
NA	TRBD1	TRBV19	TRBJ2-7	TGTGCCAGTAGTATAACCGCAGGGGGCAAAGACGAGCAGTACTTC	CASSITAGGKDEQYF
many	TRBD2	TRBV7-2	TRBJ2-1	TGTGCCAGCAGCTTGATGACTAGCGGGGGGGTAAATGAGCAGTTCTTC	CASSLMTSGGVNEQFF
many	TRBD2	TRBV7-3	TRBJ2-3	TGTGCCAGCAGCCGGACTAGCGGGGGGGCTAGTTCGGCAGATACGCAGTATTTT	CASSRTSGGASSADTQYF
many	TRBD1	TRBV20-1	TRBJ2-5	TGCAGTGCTAGAGATCCGACAGGGCTACTTCAAGAGACCCAGTACTTC	CSARDPTGLLQETQYF
once	TRBD1	TRBV19	TRBJ2-7	TGTGCCAGTAGTATAGGACAGGGGTACGAGCAGTACTTC	CASSIGQGYEQYF
few	NA	TRBV6-6	TRBJ2-7	TGTGCCAGCAGGGCAGGGGCCGAGCAGTACTTC	CASRAGAEQYF
many	TRBD2	TRBV12-3/TRBV12-4	TRBJ2-3	TGTGCCAGCAGCCGGACTAGCGGGGGGGCCGTCCCAGATACGCAGTATTTT	CASSRTSGGAVPDTQYF
NA	NA	TRBV9	TRBJ1-3	TGTGCCAGCAGCCCGGGGGTAGGGTTACAAGCTGGAAACACCATATATTTT	CASSPGVGLQAGNTIYF
NA	TRBD1	TRBV20-1	TRBJ2-7	TGCAGTGCTAGAATGACAGGGCGCGAGCAGTACTTC	CSARMTGREQYF
NA	NA	TRBV3-1	TRBJ1-3	TGTGCCAGCAGCCAAGATCACAGGGCTGGAAACATCATATATTTT	CASSQDHRAGNIIYF